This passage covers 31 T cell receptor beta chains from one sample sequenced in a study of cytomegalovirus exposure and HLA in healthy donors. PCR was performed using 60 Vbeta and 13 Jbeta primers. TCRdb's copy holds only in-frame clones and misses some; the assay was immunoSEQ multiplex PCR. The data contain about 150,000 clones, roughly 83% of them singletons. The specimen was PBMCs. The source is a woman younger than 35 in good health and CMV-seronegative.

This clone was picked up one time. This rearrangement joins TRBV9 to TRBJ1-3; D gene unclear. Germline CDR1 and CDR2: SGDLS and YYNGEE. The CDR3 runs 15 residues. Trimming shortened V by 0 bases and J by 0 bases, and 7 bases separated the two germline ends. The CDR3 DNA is TGTGCCAGCAGCGTAGACCAGGCCTCTGGAAACACCATATATTTT. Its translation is CASSVDQASGNTIYF.

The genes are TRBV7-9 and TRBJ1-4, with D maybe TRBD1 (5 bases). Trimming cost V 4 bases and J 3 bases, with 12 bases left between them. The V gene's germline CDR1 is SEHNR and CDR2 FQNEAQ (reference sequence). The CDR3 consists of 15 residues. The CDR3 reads CASSSRGASNEKLFF. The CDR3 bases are TGTGCCAGCAGCTCGCGCGGGGCCTCTAATGAAAAACTGTTTTTT. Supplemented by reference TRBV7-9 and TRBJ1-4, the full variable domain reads DTGVSQNPRHKITKRGQNVTFRCDPISEHNRLYWYRQTLGQGPEFLTYFQNEAQLEKSRLLSDRFSAERPKGSFSTLEIQRTEQGDSAMYLCASSSRGASNEKLFFGSGTQLSVL.

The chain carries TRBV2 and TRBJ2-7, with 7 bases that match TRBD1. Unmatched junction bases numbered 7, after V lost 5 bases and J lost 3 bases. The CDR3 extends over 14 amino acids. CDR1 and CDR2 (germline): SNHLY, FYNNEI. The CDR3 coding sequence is TGTGCCAGCAGTCAACCAGGGACAGACTACGAGCAGTACTTC. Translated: CASSQPGTDYEQYF.

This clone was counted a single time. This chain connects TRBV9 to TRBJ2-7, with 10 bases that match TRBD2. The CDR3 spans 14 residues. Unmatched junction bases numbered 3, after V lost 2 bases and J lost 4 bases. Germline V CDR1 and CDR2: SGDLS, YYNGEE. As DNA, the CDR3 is TGTGCCAGCAGCGTTAGCGGGGGGAAATACGAGCAGTACTTC. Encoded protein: CASSVSGGKYEQYF.

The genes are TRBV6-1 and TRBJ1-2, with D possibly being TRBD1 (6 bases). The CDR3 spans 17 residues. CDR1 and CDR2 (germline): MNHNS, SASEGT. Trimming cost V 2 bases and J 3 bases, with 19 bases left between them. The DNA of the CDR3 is TGTGCCAGCAGTGAAAGTGTAGTGAGGGGGTATTACTATGGCTACACCTTC. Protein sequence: CASSESVVRGYYYGYTF.

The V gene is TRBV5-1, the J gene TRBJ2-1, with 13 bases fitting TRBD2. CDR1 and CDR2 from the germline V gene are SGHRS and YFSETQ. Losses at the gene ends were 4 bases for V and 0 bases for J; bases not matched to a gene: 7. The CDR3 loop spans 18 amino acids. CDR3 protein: CASSGRTSGGSSYNEQFF. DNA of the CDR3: TGCGCCAGCAGCGGTCGGACTAGCGGGGGTTCCTCCTACAATGAGCAGTTCTTC.

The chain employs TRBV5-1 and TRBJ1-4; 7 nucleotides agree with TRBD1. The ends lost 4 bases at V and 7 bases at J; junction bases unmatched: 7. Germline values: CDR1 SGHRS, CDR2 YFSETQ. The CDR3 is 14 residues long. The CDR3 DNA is TGCGCCAGCAGCCAAGACAGGGTCGGTGAAAAACTGTTTTTT. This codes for CASSQDRVGEKLFF.

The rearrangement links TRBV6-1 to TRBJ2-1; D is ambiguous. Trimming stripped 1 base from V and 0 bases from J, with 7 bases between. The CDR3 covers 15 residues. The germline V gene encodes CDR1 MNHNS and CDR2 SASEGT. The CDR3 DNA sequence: TGTGCCAGCAGTGAAGAGCCGAGCTCCTACAATGAGCAGTTCTTC. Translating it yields CASSEEPSSYNEQFF.

The CDR3 region has the DNA TGTGCCAGCAGCTTGCGACAGGGTCTACACGAGCAGTACTTC. Protein product: CASSLRQGLHEQYF. J is TRBJ2-7 and V is TRBV5-6; 7 bases match TRBD1. The length of the CDR3 is 14 residues. The ends lost 1 base at V and 5 bases at J; junction bases unmatched: 6. From germline, CDR1 is SGHDT and CDR2 YYEEEE.

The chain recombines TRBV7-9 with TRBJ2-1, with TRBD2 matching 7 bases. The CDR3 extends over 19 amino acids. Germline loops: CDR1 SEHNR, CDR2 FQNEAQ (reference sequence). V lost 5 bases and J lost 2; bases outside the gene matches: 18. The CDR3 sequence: CASSPSSRDGEGPYNEQFF. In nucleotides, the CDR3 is TGTGCCAGCAGCCCCTCCTCCAGGGACGGGGAGGGGCCCTACAATGAGCAGTTCTTC.

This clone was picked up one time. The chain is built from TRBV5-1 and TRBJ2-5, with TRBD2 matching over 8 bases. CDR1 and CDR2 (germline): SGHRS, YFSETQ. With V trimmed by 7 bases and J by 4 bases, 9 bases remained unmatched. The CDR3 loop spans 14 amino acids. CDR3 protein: CASASGGTIETQYF. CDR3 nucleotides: TGCGCCAGCGCCAGCGGGGGTACCATAGAGACCCAGTACTTC.

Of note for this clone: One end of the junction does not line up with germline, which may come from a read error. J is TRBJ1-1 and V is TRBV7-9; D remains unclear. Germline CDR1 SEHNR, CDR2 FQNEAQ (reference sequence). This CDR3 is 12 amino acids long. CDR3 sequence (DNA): TGTTCCAGCAGCTTACGCCGGTCTGAAGCTTTCTTT. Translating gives CSSSLRRSEAFF.

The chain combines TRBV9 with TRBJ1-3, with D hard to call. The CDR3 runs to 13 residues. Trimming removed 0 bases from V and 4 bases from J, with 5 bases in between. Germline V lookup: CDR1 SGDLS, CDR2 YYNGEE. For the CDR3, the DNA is TGTGCCAGCAGCGTAGGAGTGGGAAACACCATATATTTT. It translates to CASSVGVGNTIYF.

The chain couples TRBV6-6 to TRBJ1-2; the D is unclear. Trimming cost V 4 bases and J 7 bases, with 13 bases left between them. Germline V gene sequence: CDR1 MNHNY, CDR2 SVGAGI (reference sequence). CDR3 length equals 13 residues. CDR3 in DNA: TGTGCCAGCAGTTTGGGCACCCTCGGTGGCTACACCTTC. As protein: CASSLGTLGGYTF.

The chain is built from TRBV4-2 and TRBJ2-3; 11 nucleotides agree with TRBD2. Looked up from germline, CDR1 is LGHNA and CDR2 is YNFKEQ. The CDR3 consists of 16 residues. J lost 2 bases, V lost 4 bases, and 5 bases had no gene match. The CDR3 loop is CASSLASGGFTDTQYF. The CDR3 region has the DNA TGTGCCAGCAGCCTCGCTAGCGGGGGGTTCACAGATACGCAGTATTTT.

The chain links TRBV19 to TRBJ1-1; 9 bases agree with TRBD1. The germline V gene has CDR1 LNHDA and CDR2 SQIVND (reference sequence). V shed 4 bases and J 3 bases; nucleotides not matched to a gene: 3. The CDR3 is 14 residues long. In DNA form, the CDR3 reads TGTGCCAGTAGTAAAACAGGGGGCCACACTGAAGCTTTCTTT. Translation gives CASSKTGGHTEAFF. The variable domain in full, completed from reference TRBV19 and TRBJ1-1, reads DGGITQSPKYLFRKEGQNVTLSCEQNLNHDAMYWYRQDPGQGLRLIYYSQIVNDFQKGDIAEGYSVSREKKESFPLTVTSAQKNPTAFYLCASSKTGGHTEAFFGQGTRLTVV.

In nucleotides, the CDR3 is TGCAGCGGGAGACAGGGTCCCTACGAGCAGTACTTC. It specifies CSGRQGPYEQYF. This chain joins TRBV29-1 and TRBJ2-7; TRBD1 matches at 7 bases. The CDR3 covers 12 residues. Looked up from germline, CDR1 is SQVTM and CDR2 is ANQGSEA. V was pared by 7 bases and J by 2 bases, with 5 bases of the junction left unmatched.

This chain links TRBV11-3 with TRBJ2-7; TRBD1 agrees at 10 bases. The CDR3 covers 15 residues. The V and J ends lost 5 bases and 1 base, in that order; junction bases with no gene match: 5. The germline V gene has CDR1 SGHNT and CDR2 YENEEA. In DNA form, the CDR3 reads TGTGCCAGCAGCAACCGGGACAGGGGTTCCTACGAGCAGTACTTC. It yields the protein CASSNRDRGSYEQYF.

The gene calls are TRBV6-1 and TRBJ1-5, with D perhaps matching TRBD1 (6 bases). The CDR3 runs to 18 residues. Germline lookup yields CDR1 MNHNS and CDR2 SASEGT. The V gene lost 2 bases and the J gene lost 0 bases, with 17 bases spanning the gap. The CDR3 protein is CASSEYAFRGYSNQPQHF. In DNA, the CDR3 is TGTGCCAGCAGTGAATACGCTTTCAGGGGCTATAGCAATCAGCCCCAGCATTTT.

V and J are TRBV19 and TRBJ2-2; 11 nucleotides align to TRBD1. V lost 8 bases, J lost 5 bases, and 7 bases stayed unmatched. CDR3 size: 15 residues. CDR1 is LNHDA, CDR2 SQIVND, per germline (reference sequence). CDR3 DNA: TGTGCCAGTCTACCCGGGACAGGGGGGACCGGGGAGCTGTTTTTT. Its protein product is CASLPGTGGTGELFF.

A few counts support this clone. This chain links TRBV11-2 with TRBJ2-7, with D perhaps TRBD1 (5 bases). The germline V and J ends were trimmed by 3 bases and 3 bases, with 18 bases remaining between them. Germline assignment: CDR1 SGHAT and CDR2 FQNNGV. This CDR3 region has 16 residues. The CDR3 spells CASSFKTAKKVYEQYF. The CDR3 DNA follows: TGTGCCAGCAGCTTCAAGACAGCTAAAAAAGTCTACGAGCAGTACTTC.

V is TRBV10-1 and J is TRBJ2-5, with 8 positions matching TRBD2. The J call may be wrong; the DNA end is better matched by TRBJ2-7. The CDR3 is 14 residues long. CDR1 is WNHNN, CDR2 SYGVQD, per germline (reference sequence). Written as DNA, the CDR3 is TGCGCCAGCAGTGAGGACGGGGGGGCCGACGAGCAGTACTTC. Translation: CASSEDGGADEQYF.

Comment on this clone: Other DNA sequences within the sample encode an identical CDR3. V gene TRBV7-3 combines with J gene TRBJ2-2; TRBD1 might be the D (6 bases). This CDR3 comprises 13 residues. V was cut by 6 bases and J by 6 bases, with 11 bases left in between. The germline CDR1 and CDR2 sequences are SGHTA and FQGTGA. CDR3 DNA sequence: TGTGCCAGCAGTTTGGGGGCATCCGGGGAGCTGTTTTTT. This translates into CASSLGASGELFF.

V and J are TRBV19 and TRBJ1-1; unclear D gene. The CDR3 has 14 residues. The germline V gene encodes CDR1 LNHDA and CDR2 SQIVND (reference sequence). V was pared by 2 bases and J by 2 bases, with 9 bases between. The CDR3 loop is CASSIQWANTEAFF. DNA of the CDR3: TGTGCCAGTAGTATACAGTGGGCCAACACTGAAGCTTTCTTT.

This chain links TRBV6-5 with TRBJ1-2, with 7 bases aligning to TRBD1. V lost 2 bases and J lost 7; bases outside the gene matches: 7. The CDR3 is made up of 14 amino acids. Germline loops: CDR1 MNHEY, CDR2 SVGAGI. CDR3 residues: CASSYETGRGGYTF. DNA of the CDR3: TGTGCCAGCAGTTACGAGACAGGGCGAGGTGGCTACACCTTC.

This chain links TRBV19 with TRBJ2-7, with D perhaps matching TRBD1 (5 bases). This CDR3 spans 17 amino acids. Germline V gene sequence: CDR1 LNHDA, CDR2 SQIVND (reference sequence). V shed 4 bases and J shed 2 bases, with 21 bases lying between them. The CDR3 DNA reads TGTGCCAGTAGTACCCCTCCGACAGTCAAGCCACCCTACGAGCAGTACTTC. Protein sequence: CASSTPPTVKPPYEQYF.

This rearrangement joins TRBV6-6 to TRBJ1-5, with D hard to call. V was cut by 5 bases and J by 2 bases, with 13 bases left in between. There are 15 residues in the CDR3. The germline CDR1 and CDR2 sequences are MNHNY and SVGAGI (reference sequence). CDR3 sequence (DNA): TGTGCCAGCAGTCCGGGTGGCGTCGGCAATCAGCCCCAGCATTTT. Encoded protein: CASSPGGVGNQPQHF.

The DNA for the CDR3 is TGTGCCAGTAGTCCTGGCATGAGAGGCTATGGCTACACCTTC. The encoded protein is CASSPGMRGYGYTF. This chain joins TRBV19 and TRBJ1-2; D call uncertain. The CDR3 sequence is 14 residues long. Trimming took 5 bases from V and 4 from J, leaving 14 bases between them. Germline V CDR1 and CDR2: LNHDA, SQIVND (reference sequence).

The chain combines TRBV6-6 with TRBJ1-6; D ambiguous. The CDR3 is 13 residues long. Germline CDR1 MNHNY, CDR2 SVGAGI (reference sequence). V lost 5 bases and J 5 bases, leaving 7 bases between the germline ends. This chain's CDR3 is CASSMGDNSPLHF. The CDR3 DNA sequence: TGTGCCAGCAGTATGGGCGATAATTCACCCCTCCACTTT.

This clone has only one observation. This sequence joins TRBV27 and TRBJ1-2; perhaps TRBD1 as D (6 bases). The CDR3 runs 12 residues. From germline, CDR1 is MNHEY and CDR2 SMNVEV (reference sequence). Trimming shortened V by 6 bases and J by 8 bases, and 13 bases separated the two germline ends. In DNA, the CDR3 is TGTGCCAGCAGAGACAGGTTCGGCGGCTACACCTTC. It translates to CASRDRFGGYTF.

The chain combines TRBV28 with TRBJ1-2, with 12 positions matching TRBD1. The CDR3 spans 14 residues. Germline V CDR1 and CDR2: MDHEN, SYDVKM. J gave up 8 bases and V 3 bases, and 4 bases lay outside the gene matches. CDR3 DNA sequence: TGTGCCAGCAGTTTTGGGACAGGGGGCTTGGGCTACACCTTC. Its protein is CASSFGTGGLGYTF.